These T cell receptor beta chains were read from a single sample in a study of T cell changes during pregnancy in multiple sclerosis. TCRdb's table, derived via immunoSEQ multiplex PCR, lists solely in-frame clones and lacks some. The sample holds about 32,000 clones, roughly 89% seen once. The sample was CD8+ T cells from peripheral blood mononuclear cells, taken in the second trimester of pregnancy. Source of these receptors: a female donor with multiple sclerosis, enrolled in a pregnancy study. CDR3s include the opening cysteine and the closing phenylalanine or tryptophan. The D gene is left open where the match is weak. Not every row has a clone size; where given, it reads once, few, many or a size class.

j_gene: TRBJ1-5
v_gene: TRBV6-6
abundance: -
d_gene: -
CDR3aa: CASSYDTVQPQHF
CDR3nt: TGTGCCAGCAGCTATGACACTGTGCAGCCCCAGCATTTT

j_gene: TRBJ2-5
v_gene: TRBV27
abundance: once
d_gene: TRBD1
CDR3aa: CASTSQGETQYF
CDR3nt: TGTGCCAGCACTTCACAGGGGGAGACCCAGTACTTC

j_gene: TRBJ1-1
v_gene: TRBV5-1
abundance: -
d_gene: TRBD1
CDR3aa: CASSPSGTAMNTEAFF
CDR3nt: TGCGCCAGCAGCCCGTCCGGGACAGCCATGAACACTGAAGCTTTCTTT

j_gene: TRBJ2-3
v_gene: TRBV6-5
abundance: -
d_gene: -
CDR3aa: CASSYAQGGDTQYF
CDR3nt: TGTGCCAGCAGTTACGCACAGGGGGGGGATACGCAGTATTTT

j_gene: TRBJ1-2
v_gene: TRBV19
abundance: few
d_gene: TRBD1
CDR3aa: CASSMGTGHGYTF
CDR3nt: TGTGCCAGTAGTATGGGGACAGGGCATGGCTACACCTTC

j_gene: TRBJ1-3
v_gene: TRBV7-9
abundance: -
d_gene: TRBD1
CDR3aa: CASRGETDRASGNTIYF
CDR3nt: TGTGCCAGCAGGGGCGAAACTGACAGGGCCAGTGGAAACACCATATATTTT

j_gene: TRBJ2-1
v_gene: TRBV28
abundance: -
d_gene: -
CDR3aa: CASIRDYSSYNEQFF
CDR3nt: TGTGCCAGCATCCGTGACTATTCCTCCTACAATGAGCAGTTCTTC

j_gene: TRBJ2-7
v_gene: TRBV6-1
abundance: -
d_gene: -
CDR3aa: CASSENWGVSYEQYF
CDR3nt: TGTGCCAGCAGTGAAAACTGGGGGGTTTCCTACGAGCAGTACTTC

j_gene: TRBJ2-7
v_gene: TRBV7-6
abundance: -
d_gene: TRBD1
CDR3aa: CASSLSGQGAMYEQYF
CDR3nt: TGTGCCAGCAGCTTATCGGGACAGGGGGCGATGTACGAGCAGTACTTC

j_gene: TRBJ2-1
v_gene: TRBV11-2
abundance: once
d_gene: -
CDR3aa: CASSLAHRGENNEQFF
CDR3nt: TGTGCCAGCAGCTTGGCCCACCGCGGAGAGAACAATGAGCAGTTCTTC

j_gene: TRBJ2-2
v_gene: TRBV10-3
abundance: -
d_gene: -
CDR3aa: CAIQLGRELFF
CDR3nt: TGTGCCATCCAATTGGGCAGGGAGCTGTTTTTT

j_gene: TRBJ1-1
v_gene: TRBV7-9
abundance: -
d_gene: -
CDR3aa: CASSLQLNQRRQLYTEAFF
CDR3nt: TGTGCCAGCAGCTTACAGCTTAATCAACGGCGGCAGCTCTACACTGAAGCTTTCTTT

j_gene: TRBJ2-1
v_gene: TRBV9
abundance: -
d_gene: -
CDR3aa: CASSGGTGGPYNEQFF
CDR3nt: TGTGCCAGCAGCGGTGGGACGGGGGGCCCCTACAATGAGCAGTTCTTC

j_gene: TRBJ2-2
v_gene: TRBV5-1
abundance: -
d_gene: -
CDR3aa: CASSPGRMRENTGELFF
CDR3nt: TGCGCCAGCAGCCCCGGGCGGATGCGGGAGAACACCGGGGAGCTGTTTTTT

j_gene: TRBJ2-7
v_gene: TRBV1
abundance: -
d_gene: -
CDR3aa: CTSSQAPEGLYEQYF
CDR3nt: TGCACCAGCAGCCAAGCCCCAGAGGGCCTGTACGAGCAGTACTTC

j_gene: TRBJ2-7
v_gene: TRBV5-1
abundance: once
d_gene: TRBD2
CDR3aa: CASSLGLAGVYEQYF
CDR3nt: TGCGCCAGCAGCTTGGGACTAGCGGGAGTGTACGAGCAGTACTTC

j_gene: TRBJ2-5
v_gene: TRBV13
abundance: -
d_gene: TRBD2
CDR3aa: CASSSRGGTEQETQYF
CDR3nt: TGTGCCAGCAGCTCCCGGGGGGGGACGGAACAAGAGACCCAGTACTTC

j_gene: TRBJ2-1
v_gene: TRBV5-1
abundance: -
d_gene: -
CDR3aa: CASSLHQTSISYNEQFF
CDR3nt: TGCGCCAGCAGCTTACACCAGACTTCTATCTCCTACAATGAGCAGTTCTTC

j_gene: TRBJ2-5
v_gene: TRBV6-1
abundance: few
d_gene: TRBD2
CDR3aa: CASSEDGGEGETQYF
CDR3nt: TGTGCCAGCAGTGAAGACGGCGGGGAGGGAGAGACCCAGTACTTC

j_gene: TRBJ2-5
v_gene: TRBV7-9
abundance: -
d_gene: -
CDR3aa: CASSNQGAQETQYF
CDR3nt: TGTGCCAGCAGTAATCAGGGCGCCCAAGAGACCCAGTACTTC

j_gene: TRBJ2-2
v_gene: TRBV7-9
abundance: -
d_gene: -
CDR3aa: CASSLVGHRNTGELFF
CDR3nt: TGTGCCAGCAGCTTAGTCGGTCACCGGAACACCGGGGAGCTGTTTTTT

j_gene: TRBJ1-1
v_gene: TRBV27
abundance: -
d_gene: -
CDR3aa: CASTFDKNTEAFF
CDR3nt: TGTGCCAGCACCTTTGACAAGAACACTGAAGCTTTCTTT

j_gene: TRBJ1-1
v_gene: TRBV5-6
abundance: -
d_gene: -
CDR3aa: CASSFSGGGFTEAFF
CDR3nt: TGTGCCAGCAGCTTTAGCGGGGGTGGTTTCACTGAAGCTTTCTTT

j_gene: TRBJ2-2
v_gene: TRBV7-9
abundance: -
d_gene: TRBD1
CDR3aa: CASSHPSGFGQGYTGELFF
CDR3nt: TGTGCCAGCAGCCACCCGTCCGGTTTTGGACAGGGGTACACCGGGGAGCTGTTTTTT

j_gene: TRBJ2-1
v_gene: TRBV5-1
abundance: -
d_gene: TRBD2
CDR3aa: CASSRSGSSYNEQFF
CDR3nt: TGCGCCAGCAGCAGAAGCGGGAGCTCCTACAATGAGCAGTTCTTC

j_gene: TRBJ2-1
v_gene: TRBV7-8
abundance: -
d_gene: TRBD1
CDR3aa: CASRTGDSEQFF
CDR3nt: TGTGCCAGCAGGACAGGGGACAGTGAGCAGTTCTTC

j_gene: TRBJ2-5
v_gene: TRBV11-2
abundance: -
d_gene: -
CDR3aa: CASSLSGGRGETQYF
CDR3nt: TGTGCCAGCAGCCTCTCAGGGGGGCGAGGGGAGACCCAGTACTTC

j_gene: TRBJ1-4
v_gene: TRBV7-9
abundance: -
d_gene: TRBD1
CDR3aa: CASSLGLDRGVEKLFF
CDR3nt: TGTGCCAGCAGCTTAGGATTGGACAGGGGAGTTGAAAAACTGTTTTTT

j_gene: TRBJ1-5
v_gene: TRBV19
abundance: -
d_gene: -
CDR3aa: CASSTVSSNNQPQHF
CDR3nt: TGTGCCAGTAGTACGGTATCATCCAACAATCAGCCCCAGCATTTT

j_gene: TRBJ1-1
v_gene: TRBV28
abundance: -
d_gene: TRBD1
CDR3aa: CASSLSGTGAASEAFF
CDR3nt: TGTGCCAGCAGTTTATCCGGGACAGGGGCGGCGTCTGAAGCTTTCTTT

j_gene: TRBJ1-1
v_gene: TRBV27
abundance: -
d_gene: TRBD1
CDR3aa: CASSLVAGGIGTEAFF
CDR3nt: TGTGCCAGCAGTTTAGTCGCAGGGGGGATCGGCACTGAAGCTTTCTTT

j_gene: TRBJ2-7
v_gene: TRBV6-1
abundance: -
d_gene: TRBD1
CDR3aa: CASSDSVRGPHEQYF
CDR3nt: TGTGCCAGCAGTGATTCGGTGAGGGGGCCTCACGAGCAGTACTTC

j_gene: TRBJ2-3
v_gene: TRBV5-1
abundance: -
d_gene: -
CDR3aa: CASSLKGVDLTDTQYF
CDR3nt: TGCGCCAGCAGCTTGAAGGGGGTCGACCTCACAGATACGCAGTATTTT

j_gene: TRBJ1-1
v_gene: TRBV27
abundance: few
d_gene: TRBD1
CDR3aa: CASSQAGGRNTEAFF
CDR3nt: TGTGCCAGCAGTCAGGCAGGGGGTAGGAACACTGAAGCTTTCTTT

j_gene: TRBJ2-7
v_gene: TRBV27
abundance: -
d_gene: TRBD2
CDR3aa: CASSFLAGAYEQYF
CDR3nt: TGTGCCAGCAGTTTCCTAGCGGGAGCGTACGAGCAGTACTTC

j_gene: TRBJ1-1
v_gene: TRBV7-2
abundance: -
d_gene: -
CDR3aa: CASSQWAGLRNTEAFF
CDR3nt: TGTGCCAGCAGCCAATGGGCGGGACTTCGGAACACTGAAGCTTTCTTT

j_gene: TRBJ2-5
v_gene: TRBV7-9
abundance: -
d_gene: TRBD2
CDR3aa: CASSSSTSEGRTQYF
CDR3nt: TGTGCCAGCAGCTCATCGACTAGCGAGGGGAGGACCCAGTACTTC

j_gene: TRBJ2-7
v_gene: TRBV15
abundance: -
d_gene: TRBD2
CDR3aa: CATSSPSGAYEQYF
CDR3nt: TGTGCCACCAGCAGCCCTAGCGGTGCCTACGAGCAGTACTTC

j_gene: TRBJ2-7
v_gene: TRBV13
abundance: -
d_gene: -
CDR3aa: CASSFLGKGEQYF
CDR3nt: TGTGCCAGCAGCTTCCTCGGGAAGGGAGAGCAGTACTTC

j_gene: TRBJ1-1
v_gene: TRBV6-5
abundance: -
d_gene: -
CDR3aa: CASSYSGVSTEAFF
CDR3nt: TGTGCCAGCAGTTACTCAGGAGTTAGCACTGAAGCTTTCTTT

j_gene: TRBJ2-1
v_gene: TRBV28
abundance: -
d_gene: TRBD2
CDR3aa: CASGGLAGGGDEQFF
CDR3nt: TGTGCCAGCGGGGGGCTAGCGGGAGGAGGGGATGAGCAGTTCTTC

j_gene: TRBJ2-3
v_gene: TRBV5-1
abundance: -
d_gene: TRBD2
CDR3aa: CASSWPGLAGAHFTRTSTDTQYF
CDR3nt: TGCGCCAGCAGCTGGCCGGGACTAGCGGGGGCCCACTTTACACGTACTAGCACAGATACGCAGTATTTT

j_gene: TRBJ2-1
v_gene: TRBV9
abundance: -
d_gene: TRBD2
CDR3aa: CASSVAPMGLALNEQFF
CDR3nt: TGTGCCAGCAGCGTAGCCCCAATGGGACTAGCACTCAATGAGCAGTTCTTC

j_gene: TRBJ2-2
v_gene: TRBV2
abundance: -
d_gene: TRBD1
CDR3aa: CASLGRGQGVNTGELFF
CDR3nt: TGTGCCAGCTTGGGACGGGGACAGGGCGTTAATACCGGGGAGCTGTTTTTT

j_gene: TRBJ2-1
v_gene: TRBV7-9
abundance: -
d_gene: -
CDR3aa: CASSPQPGHGYNEQFF
CDR3nt: TGTGCCAGCAGCCCGCAGCCAGGGCATGGCTACAATGAGCAGTTCTTC

j_gene: TRBJ1-2
v_gene: TRBV7-9
abundance: -
d_gene: TRBD1
CDR3aa: CASSDRQGPHGYTF
CDR3nt: TGTGCCAGCAGCGATCGACAGGGCCCCCATGGCTACACCTTC

j_gene: TRBJ2-5
v_gene: TRBV28
abundance: -
d_gene: -
CDR3aa: CASSLPAGQETQYF
CDR3nt: TGTGCCAGCAGTTTACCGGCAGGACAAGAGACCCAGTACTTC

j_gene: TRBJ1-2
v_gene: TRBV27
abundance: -
d_gene: -
CDR3aa: CASSQRGAASYGYTF
CDR3nt: TGTGCCAGCAGCCAGCGGGGGGCAGCTTCCTATGGCTACACCTTC

j_gene: TRBJ2-5
v_gene: TRBV28
abundance: -
d_gene: TRBD2
CDR3aa: CASSLRLAGETQYF
CDR3nt: TGTGCCAGCAGTTTAAGATTAGCGGGGGAGACCCAGTACTTC

j_gene: TRBJ1-3
v_gene: TRBV6-1
abundance: -
d_gene: TRBD1
CDR3aa: CASSDEIGQGTLSGNTIYF
CDR3nt: TGTGCCAGCAGTGACGAAATAGGACAGGGGACCCTCTCTGGAAACACCATATATTTT

j_gene: TRBJ2-7
v_gene: TRBV27
abundance: -
d_gene: -
CDR3aa: CASSPRWGRNEQYF
CDR3nt: TGTGCCAGCAGTCCCAGGTGGGGGCGCAACGAGCAGTACTTC